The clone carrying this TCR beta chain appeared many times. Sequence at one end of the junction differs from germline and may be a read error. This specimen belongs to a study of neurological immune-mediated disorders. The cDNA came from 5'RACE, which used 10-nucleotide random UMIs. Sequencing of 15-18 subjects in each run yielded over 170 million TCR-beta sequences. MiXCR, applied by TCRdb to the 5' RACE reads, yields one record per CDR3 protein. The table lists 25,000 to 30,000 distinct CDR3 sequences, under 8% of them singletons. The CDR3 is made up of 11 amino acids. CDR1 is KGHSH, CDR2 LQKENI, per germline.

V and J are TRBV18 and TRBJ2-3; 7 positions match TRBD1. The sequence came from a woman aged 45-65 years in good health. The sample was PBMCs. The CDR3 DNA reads TGTGCCAGCTCACCGACAGGGAGTTTGAATTTT. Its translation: CASSPTGSLNF.